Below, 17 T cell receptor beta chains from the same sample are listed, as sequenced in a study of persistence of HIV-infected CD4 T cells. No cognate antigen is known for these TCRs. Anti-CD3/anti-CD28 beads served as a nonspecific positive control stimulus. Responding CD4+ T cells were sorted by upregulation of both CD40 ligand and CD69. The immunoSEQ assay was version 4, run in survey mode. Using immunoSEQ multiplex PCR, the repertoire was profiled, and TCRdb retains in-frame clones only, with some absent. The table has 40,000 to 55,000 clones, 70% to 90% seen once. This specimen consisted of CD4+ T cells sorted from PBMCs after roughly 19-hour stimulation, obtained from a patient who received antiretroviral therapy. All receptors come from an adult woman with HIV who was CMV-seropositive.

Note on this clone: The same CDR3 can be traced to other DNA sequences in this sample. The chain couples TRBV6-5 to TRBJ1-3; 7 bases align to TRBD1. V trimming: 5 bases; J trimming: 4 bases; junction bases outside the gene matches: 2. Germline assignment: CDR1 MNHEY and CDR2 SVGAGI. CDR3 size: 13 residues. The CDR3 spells CASSRDSGNTIYF. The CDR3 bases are TGTGCCAGCAGTCGGGACAGCGGAAACACCATATATTTT.

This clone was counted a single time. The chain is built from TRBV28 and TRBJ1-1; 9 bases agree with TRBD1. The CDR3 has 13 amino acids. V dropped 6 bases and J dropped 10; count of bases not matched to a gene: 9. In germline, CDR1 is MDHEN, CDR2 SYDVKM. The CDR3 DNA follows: TGTGCCAGCAGAACCGGGACAGGGCGTCGAGCTTTCTTT. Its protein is CASRTGTGRRAFF.

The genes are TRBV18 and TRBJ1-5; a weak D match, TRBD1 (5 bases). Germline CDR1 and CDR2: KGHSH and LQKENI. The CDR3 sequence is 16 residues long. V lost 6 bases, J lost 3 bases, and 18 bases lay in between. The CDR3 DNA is TGTGCCAGCTCCCCGCTTCCAGCGGGGCCCAATCAGCCCCAGCATTTT. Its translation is CASSPLPAGPNQPQHF.

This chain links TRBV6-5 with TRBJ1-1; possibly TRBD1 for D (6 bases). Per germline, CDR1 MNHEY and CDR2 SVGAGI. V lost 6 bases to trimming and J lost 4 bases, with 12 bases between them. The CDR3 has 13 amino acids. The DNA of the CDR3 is TGTGCCAGCAGAGGGTGGGGGCCCACTGAAGCTTTCTTT. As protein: CASRGWGPTEAFF.

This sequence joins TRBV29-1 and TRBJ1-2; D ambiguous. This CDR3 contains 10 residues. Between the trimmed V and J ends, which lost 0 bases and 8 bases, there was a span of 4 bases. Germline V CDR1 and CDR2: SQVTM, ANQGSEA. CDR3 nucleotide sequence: TGCAGCGTTGAAGAGTCCGGCTACACCTTC. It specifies CSVEESGYTF.

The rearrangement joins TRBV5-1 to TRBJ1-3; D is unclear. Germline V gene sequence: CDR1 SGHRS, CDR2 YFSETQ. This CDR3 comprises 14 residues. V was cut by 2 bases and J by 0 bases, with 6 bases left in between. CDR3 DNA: TGCGCCAGCAGCTTAGAAGCCTCTGGAAACACCATATATTTT. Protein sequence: CASSLEASGNTIYF.

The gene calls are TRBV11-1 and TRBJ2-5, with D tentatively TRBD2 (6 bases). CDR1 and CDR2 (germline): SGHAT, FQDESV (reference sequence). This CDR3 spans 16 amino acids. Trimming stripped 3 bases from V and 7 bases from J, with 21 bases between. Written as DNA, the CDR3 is TGTGCCAGCAGCTTCGGGAGAGGGACCCCCCGGGGGACCCAGTACTTC. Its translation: CASSFGRGTPRGTQYF.

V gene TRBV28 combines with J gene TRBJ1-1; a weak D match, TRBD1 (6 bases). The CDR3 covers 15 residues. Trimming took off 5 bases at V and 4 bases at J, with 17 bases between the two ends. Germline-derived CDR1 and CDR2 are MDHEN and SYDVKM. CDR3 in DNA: TGTGCCAGCAGTCGACTAACAGGGCTAGTCACTGAAGCTTTCTTT. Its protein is CASSRLTGLVTEAFF.

CDR3 sequence: CASSEGSVHTIYF. The CDR3 DNA reads TGTGCCAGCAGTGAAGGATCGGTTCACACCATATATTTT. This chain joins TRBV6-1 and TRBJ1-3; D gene uncertain. Germline V gives CDR1 MNHNS, CDR2 SASEGT. The V end lost 1 base, the J end lost 8 bases, and 9 bases lay between the germline ends. The CDR3 length is 13 residues.

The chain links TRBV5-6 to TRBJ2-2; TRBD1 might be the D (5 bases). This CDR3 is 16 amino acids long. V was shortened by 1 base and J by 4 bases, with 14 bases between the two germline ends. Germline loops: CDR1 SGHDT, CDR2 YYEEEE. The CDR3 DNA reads TGTGCCAGCAGCTTGTGGTCAGGGCACTTCACCGGGGAGCTGTTTTTT. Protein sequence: CASSLWSGHFTGELFF.

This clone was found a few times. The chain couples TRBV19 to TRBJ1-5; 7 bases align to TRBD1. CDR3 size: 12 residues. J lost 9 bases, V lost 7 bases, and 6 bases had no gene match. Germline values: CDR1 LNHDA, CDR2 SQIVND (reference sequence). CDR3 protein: CASNRGWGPQHF. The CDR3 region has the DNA TGTGCCAGTAACAGGGGATGGGGGCCCCAGCATTTT.

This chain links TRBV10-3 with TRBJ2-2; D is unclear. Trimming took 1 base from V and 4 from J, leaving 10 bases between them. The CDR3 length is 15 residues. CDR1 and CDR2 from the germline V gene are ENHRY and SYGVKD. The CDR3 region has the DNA TGTGCCATCAGTGAGTTTGAGACTCCCACCGGGGAGCTGTTTTTT. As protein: CAISEFETPTGELFF.

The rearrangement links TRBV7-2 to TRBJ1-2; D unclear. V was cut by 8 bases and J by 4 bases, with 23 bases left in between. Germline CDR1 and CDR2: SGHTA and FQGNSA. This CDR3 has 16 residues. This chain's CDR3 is CASYFRSVSRGYGYTF. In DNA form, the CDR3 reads TGTGCCAGCTATTTCCGGTCGGTTTCAAGAGGCTATGGCTACACCTTC.

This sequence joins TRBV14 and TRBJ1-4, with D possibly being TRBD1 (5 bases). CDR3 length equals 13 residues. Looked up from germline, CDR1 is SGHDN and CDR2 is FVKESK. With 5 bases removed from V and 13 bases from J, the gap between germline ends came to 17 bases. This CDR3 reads CASSGVAGRVLFF. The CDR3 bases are TGTGCCAGCAGCGGGGTTGCAGGGCGAGTACTGTTTTTT. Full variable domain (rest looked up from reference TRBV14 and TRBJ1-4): EAGVTQFPSHSVIEKGQTVTLRCDPISGHDNLYWYRRVMGKEIKFLLHFVKESKQDESGMPNNRFLAERTGGTYSTLKVQPAELEDSGVYFCASSGVAGRVLFFGSGTQLSVL.

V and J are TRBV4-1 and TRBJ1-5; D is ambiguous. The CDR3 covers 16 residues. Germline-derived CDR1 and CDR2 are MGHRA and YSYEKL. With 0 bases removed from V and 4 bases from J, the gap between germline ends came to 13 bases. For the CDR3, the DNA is TGCGCCAGCAGCCAAGAACCCCCTTTGGGGAATCAGCCCCAGCATTTT. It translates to CASSQEPPLGNQPQHF.

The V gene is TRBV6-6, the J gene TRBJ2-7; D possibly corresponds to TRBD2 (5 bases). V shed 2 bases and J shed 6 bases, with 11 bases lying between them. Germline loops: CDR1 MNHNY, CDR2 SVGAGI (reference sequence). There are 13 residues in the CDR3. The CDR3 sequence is CASSYERYTEQYF. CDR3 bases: TGTGCCAGCAGTTACGAGCGGTACACCGAGCAGTACTTC.

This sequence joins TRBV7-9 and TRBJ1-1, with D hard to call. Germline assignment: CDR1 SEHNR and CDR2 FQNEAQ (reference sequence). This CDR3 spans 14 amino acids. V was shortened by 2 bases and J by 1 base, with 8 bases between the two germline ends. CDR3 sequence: CASSLLAGNTEAFF. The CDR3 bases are TGTGCCAGCAGCTTATTGGCGGGGAACACTGAAGCTTTCTTT.